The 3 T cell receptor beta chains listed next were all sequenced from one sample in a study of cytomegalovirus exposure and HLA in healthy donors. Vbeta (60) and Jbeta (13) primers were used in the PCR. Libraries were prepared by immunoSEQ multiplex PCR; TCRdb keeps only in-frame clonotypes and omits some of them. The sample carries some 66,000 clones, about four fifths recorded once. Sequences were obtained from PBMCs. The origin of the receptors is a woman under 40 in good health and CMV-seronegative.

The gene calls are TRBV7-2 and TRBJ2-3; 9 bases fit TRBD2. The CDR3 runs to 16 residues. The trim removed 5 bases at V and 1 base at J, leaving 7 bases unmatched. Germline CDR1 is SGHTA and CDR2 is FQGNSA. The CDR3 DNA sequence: TGTGCCAGCAGCCCCGGGGTAGCGGGGGGCACAGATACGCAGTATTTT. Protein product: CASSPGVAGGTDTQYF.

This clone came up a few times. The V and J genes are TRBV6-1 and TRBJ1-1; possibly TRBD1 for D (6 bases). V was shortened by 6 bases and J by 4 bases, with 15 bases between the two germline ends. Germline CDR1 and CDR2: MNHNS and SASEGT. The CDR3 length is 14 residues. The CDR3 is CASSAQTGFTEAFF. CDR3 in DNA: TGTGCCAGCAGCGCCCAGACAGGTTTCACTGAAGCTTTCTTT.

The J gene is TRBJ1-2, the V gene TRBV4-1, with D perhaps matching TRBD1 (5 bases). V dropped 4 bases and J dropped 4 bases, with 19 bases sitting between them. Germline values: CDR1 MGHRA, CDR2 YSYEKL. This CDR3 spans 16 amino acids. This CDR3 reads CASSREPVAGIYGYTF. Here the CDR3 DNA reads TGCGCCAGCAGCCGAGAGCCGGTGGCAGGGATCTATGGCTACACCTTC.